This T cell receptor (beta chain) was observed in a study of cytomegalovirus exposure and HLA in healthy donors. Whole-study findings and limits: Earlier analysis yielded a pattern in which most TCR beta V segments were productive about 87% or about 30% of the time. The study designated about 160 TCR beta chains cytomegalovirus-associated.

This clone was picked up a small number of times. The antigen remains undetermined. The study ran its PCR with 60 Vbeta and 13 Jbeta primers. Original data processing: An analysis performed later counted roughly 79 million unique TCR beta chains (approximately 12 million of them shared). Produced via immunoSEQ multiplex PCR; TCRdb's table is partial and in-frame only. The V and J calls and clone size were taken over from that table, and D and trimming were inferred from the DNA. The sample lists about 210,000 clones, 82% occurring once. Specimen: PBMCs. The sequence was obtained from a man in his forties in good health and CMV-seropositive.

CDR3 region: CASSLRGQGRNSNQPQHF. CDR3 coding DNA: TGTGCCAGTAGCCTCCGGGGACAGGGAAGAAATTCGAATCAGCCCCAGCATTTT. The chain recombines TRBV19 with TRBJ1-5; 9 bases agree with TRBD1. CDR3 length: 18 residues. Germline CDR1 and CDR2: LNHDA and SQIVND (reference sequence). V lost 6 bases to trimming and J lost 4 bases; unmatched junction nucleotides: 16. The whole variable domain, filled in from reference TRBV19 and TRBJ1-5, reads DGGITQSPKYLFRKEGQNVTLSCEQNLNHDAMYWYRQDPGQGLRLIYYSQIVNDFQKGDIAEGYSVSREKKESFPLTVTSAQKNPTAFYLCASSLRGQGRNSNQPQHFGDGTRLSIL.